This T cell receptor (beta chain) was documented in a study of cytomegalovirus exposure and HLA in healthy donors. Study-wide context: The approximately 680 first-cohort repertoires and the 130 or so validation repertoires shared the same platform, a later analysis reported.

The CDR3 runs to 13 residues. Trimming left V 4 bases short and J 4 bases short, with 11 bases between. Germline lookup yields CDR1 SGHDT and CDR2 YYEEEE. This table comes from immunoSEQ multiplex PCR, and its TCRdb copy is limited to in-frame clones, with some not included. The sample lists 150,000 or so clones, about 86% seen once, with about 22% in the top ten. The chain uses TRBV5-6 and TRBJ1-2; D uncertain. The sequenced sample consisted of PBMCs. This TCR came from a man between 18 and 29 years old in good health and CMV-seropositive. In DNA form, the CDR3 reads TGTGCCAGCAGCCAGACTGCTGTCTATGGCTACACCTTC. Translating gives CASSQTAVYGYTF.